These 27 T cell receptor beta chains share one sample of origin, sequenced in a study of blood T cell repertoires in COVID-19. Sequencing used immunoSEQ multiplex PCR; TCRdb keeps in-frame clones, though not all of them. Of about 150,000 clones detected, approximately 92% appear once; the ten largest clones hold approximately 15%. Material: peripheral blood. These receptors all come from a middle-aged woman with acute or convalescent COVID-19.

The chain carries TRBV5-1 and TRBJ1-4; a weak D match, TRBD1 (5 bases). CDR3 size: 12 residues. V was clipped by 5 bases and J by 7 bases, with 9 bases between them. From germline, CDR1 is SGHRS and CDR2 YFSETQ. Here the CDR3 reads CASRQEGEKLFF. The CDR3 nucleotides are TGCGCCAGCAGACAGGAGGGTGAAAAACTGTTTTTT. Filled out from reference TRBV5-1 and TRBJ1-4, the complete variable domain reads KAGVTQTPRYLIKTRGQQVTLSCSPISGHRSVSWYQQTPGQGLQFLFEYFSETQRNKGNFPGRFSGRQFSNSRSEMNVSTLELGDSALYLCASRQEGEKLFFGSGTQLSVL.

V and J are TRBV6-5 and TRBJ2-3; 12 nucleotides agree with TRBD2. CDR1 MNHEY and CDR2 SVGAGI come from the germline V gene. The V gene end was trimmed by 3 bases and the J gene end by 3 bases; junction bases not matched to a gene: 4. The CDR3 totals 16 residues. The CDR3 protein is CASSYTSGRPTDTQYF. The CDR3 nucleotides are TGTGCCAGCAGTTATACTAGCGGGAGGCCTACAGATACGCAGTATTTT.

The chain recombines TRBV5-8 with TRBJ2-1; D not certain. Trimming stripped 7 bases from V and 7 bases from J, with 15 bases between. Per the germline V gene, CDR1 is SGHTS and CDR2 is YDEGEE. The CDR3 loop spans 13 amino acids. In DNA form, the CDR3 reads TGTGCCAGCCTCGTAAGGCTAGTTAATGAGCAGTTCTTC. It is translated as CASLVRLVNEQFF.

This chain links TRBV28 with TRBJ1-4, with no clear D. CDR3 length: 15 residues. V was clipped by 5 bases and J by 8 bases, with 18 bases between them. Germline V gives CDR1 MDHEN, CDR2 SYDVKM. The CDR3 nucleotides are TGTGCCAGCAGTCCCCCCGGGGTCATTATGGAAAAACTGTTTTTT. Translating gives CASSPPGVIMEKLFF.

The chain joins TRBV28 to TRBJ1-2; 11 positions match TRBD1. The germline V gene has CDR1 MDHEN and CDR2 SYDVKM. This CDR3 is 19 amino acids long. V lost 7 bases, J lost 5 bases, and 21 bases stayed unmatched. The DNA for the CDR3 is TGTGCCAGCAAATTATGGACTACGGGACAGGGGGACAGGGGTTATGGCTACACCTTC. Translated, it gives CASKLWTTGQGDRGYGYTF.

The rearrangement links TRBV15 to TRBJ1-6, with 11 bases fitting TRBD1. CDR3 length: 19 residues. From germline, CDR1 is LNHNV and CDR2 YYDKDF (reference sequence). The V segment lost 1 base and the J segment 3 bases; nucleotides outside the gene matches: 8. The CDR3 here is CATSRAATGTGGYNSPLHF. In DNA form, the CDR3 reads TGTGCCACCAGCAGAGCAGCTACCGGGACAGGGGGCTATAATTCACCCCTCCACTTT.

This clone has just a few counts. The CDR3, as DNA: TGTGCCACCAGCAGAGGAGATTCTGGGGCCAACGTCCTGACTTTC. Translating it yields CATSRGDSGANVLTF. The chain recombines TRBV15 with TRBJ2-6; unclear D gene. Trimming cost V 1 base and J 1 base, with 5 bases left between them. Germline CDR1 reads LNHNV; CDR2 reads YYDKDF (reference sequence). The CDR3 runs 15 residues. Full variable domain (remainder filled in from reference TRBV15 and TRBJ2-6): DAMVIQNPRYQVTQFGKPVTLSCSQTLNHNVMYWYQQKSSQAPKLLFHYYDKDFNNEADTPDNFQSRRPNTSFCFLDIRSPGLGDTAMYLCATSRGDSGANVLTFGAGSRLTVL.

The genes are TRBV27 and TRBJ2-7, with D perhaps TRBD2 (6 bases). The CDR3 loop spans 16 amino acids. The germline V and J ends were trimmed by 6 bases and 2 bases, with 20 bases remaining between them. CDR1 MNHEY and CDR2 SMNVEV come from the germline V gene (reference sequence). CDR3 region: CASSALLGEDAYEQYF. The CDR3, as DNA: TGTGCCAGCAGCGCCCTGCTGGGGGAGGACGCCTACGAGCAGTACTTC.

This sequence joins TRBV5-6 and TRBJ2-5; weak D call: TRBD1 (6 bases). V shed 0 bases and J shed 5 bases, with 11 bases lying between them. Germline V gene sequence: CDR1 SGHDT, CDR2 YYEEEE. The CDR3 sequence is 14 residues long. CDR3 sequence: CASSLGGGSETQYF. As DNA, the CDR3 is TGTGCCAGCAGCTTGGGAGGGGGTTCTGAGACCCAGTACTTC.

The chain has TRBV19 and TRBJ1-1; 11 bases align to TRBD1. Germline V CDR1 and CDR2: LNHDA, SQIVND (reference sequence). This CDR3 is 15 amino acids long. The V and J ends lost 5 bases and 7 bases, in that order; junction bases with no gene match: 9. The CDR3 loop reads CASSPGQGARHEAFF. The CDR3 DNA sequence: TGTGCCAGTAGTCCTGGACAGGGGGCCCGACATGAAGCTTTCTTT. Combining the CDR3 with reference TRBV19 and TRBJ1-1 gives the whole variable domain DGGITQSPKYLFRKEGQNVTLSCEQNLNHDAMYWYRQDPGQGLRLIYYSQIVNDFQKGDIAEGYSVSREKKESFPLTVTSAQKNPTAFYLCASSPGQGARHEAFFGQGTRLTVV.

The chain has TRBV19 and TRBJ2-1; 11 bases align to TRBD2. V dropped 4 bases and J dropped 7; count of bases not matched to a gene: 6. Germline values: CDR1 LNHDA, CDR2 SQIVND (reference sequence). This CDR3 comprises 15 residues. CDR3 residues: CASSKTSGDMNEQFF. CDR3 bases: TGTGCCAGTAGTAAGACTAGCGGGGATATGAATGAGCAGTTCTTC.

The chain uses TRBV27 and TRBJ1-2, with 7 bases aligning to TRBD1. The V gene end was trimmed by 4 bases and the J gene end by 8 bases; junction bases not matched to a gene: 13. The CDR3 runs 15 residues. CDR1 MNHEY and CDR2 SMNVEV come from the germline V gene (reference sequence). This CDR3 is CASSYQGGPTRGYTF. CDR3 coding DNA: TGTGCCAGCAGTTACCAGGGGGGACCAACACGCGGCTACACCTTC.

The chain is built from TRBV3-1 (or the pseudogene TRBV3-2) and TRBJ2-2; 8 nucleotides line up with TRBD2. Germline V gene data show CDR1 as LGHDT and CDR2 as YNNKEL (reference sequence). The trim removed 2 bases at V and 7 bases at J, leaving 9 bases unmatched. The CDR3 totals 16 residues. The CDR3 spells CASSQMSGSGGGELFF. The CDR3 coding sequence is TGTGCCAGCAGCCAAATGAGCGGGAGTGGAGGCGGGGAGCTGTTTTTT.

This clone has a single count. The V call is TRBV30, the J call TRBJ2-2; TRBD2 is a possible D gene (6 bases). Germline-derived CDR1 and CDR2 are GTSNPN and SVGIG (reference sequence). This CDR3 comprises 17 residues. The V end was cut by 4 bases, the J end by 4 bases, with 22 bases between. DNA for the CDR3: TGTGCCTGGATTAGCGGAGGAGGCGGGACCTTCACCGGGGAGCTGTTTTTT. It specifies CAWISGGGGTFTGELFF.

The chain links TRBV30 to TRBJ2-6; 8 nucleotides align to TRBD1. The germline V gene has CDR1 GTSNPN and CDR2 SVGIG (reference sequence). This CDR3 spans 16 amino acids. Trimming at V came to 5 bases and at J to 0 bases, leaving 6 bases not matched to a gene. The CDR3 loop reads CAWRDRQSSGANVLTF. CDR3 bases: TGTGCCTGGCGGGACAGGCAGAGCTCTGGGGCCAACGTCCTGACTTTC. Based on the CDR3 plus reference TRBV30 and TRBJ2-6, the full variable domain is SQTIHQWPATLVQPVGSPLSLECTVEGTSNPNLYWYRQAAGRGLQLLFYSVGIGQISSEVPQNLSASRPQDRQFILSSKKLLLSDSGFYLCAWRDRQSSGANVLTFGAGSRLTVL.

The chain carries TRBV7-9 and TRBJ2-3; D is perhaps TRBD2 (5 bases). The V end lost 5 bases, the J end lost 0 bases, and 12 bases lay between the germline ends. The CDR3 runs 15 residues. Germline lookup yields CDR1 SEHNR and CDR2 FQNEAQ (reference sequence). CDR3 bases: TGTGCCAGCAGCAGAGGTAGCGTAAGCACAGATACGCAGTATTTT. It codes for CASSRGSVSTDTQYF.

Here the CDR3 reads CASSSGRGTNTEAFF. As DNA, the CDR3 is TGTGCCAGCAGCTCCGGGAGGGGGACGAACACTGAAGCTTTCTTT. The chain links TRBV7-3 to TRBJ1-1, with D maybe TRBD1 (6 bases). CDR3 length equals 15 residues. Germline V gives CDR1 SGHTA, CDR2 FQGTGA. With 4 bases removed from V and 1 base from J, the gap between germline ends came to 13 bases.

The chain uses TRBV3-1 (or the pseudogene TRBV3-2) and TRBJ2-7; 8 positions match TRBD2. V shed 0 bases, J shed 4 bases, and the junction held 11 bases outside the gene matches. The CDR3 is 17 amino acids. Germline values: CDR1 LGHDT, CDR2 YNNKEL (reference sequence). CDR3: CASSQETGSGGLYEQYF. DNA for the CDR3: TGTGCCAGCAGCCAAGAGACAGGAAGCGGGGGCTTGTACGAGCAGTACTTC.

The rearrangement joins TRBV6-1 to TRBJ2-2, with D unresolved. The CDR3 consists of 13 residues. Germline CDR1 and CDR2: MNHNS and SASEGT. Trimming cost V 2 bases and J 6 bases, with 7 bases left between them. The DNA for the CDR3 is TGTGCCAGCAGTGAACTATTTTCCGGGGAGCTGTTTTTT. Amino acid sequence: CASSELFSGELFF.

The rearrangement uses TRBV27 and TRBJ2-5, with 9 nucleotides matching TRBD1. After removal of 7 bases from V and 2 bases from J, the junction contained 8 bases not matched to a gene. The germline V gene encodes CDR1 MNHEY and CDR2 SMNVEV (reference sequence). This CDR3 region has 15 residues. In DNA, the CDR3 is TGTGCCAGCAAAACAGGGGGCGACTATCAAGAGACCCAGTACTTC. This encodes CASKTGGDYQETQYF.

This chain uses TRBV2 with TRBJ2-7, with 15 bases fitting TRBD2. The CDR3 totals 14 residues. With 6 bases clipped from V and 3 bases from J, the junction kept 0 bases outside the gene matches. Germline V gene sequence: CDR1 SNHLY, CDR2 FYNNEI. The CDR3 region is CASRGLAGGYEQYF. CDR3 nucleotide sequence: TGTGCCAGCAGGGGACTAGCGGGAGGCTACGAGCAGTACTTC.

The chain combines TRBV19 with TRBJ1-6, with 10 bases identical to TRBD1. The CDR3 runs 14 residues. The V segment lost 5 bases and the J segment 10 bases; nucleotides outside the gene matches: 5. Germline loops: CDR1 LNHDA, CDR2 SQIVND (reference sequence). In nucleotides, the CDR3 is TGTGCCAGTAGTGGGACAGGGGAATGGTCACCCCTCCACTTT. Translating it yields CASSGTGEWSPLHF.

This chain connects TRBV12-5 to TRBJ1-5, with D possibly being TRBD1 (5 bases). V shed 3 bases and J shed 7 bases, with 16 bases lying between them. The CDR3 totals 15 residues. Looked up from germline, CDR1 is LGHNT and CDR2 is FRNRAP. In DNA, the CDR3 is TGTGCTAGTGGTTTCTCCCTCGGGGGGAACCAGCCCCAGCATTTT. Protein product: CASGFSLGGNQPQHF.

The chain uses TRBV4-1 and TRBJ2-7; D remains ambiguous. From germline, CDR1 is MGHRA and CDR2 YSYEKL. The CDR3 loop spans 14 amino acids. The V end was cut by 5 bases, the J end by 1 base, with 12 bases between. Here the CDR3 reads CASSSMKFSYEQYF. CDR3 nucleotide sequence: TGCGCCAGCAGCTCTATGAAATTTTCCTACGAGCAGTACTTC.

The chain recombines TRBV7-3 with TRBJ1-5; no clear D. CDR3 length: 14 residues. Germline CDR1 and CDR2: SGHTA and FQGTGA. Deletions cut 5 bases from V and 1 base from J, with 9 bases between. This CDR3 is CASSMRQSNQPQHF. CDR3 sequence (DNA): TGTGCCAGCAGCATGAGACAAAGCAATCAGCCCCAGCATTTT. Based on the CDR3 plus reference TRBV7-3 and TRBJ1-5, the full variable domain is GAGVSQTPSNKVTEKGKYVELRCDPISGHTALYWYRQSLGQGPEFLIYFQGTGAADDSGLPNDRFFAVRPEGSVSTLKIQRTERGDSAVYLCASSMRQSNQPQHFGDGTRLSIL.

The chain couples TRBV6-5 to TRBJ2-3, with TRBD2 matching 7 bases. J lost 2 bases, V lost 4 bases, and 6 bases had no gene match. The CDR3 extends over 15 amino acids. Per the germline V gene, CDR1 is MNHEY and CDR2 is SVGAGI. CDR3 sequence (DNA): TGTGCCAGCAGTTGGAGCGGGGACCTCACAGATACGCAGTATTTT. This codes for CASSWSGDLTDTQYF.

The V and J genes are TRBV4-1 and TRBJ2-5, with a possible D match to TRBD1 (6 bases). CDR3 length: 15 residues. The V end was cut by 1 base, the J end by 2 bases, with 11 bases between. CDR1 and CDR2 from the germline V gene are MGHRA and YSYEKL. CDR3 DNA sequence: TGCGCCAGCAGCCAAGCTATGGACAGACAAGAGACCCAGTACTTC. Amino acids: CASSQAMDRQETQYF.